This T cell receptor (beta chain) was found in a study of blood T cells in healthy people across ages. Study context: For every two T cells, template switching captured about one barcoded beta molecule. Study-level results: Age advanced and TCR beta diversity per million T cells fell, roughly linearly. Diversity estimates drawn from one million T cells were deemed underestimates.

Alongside a J-beta primer mix, a sample-barcoded 5' primer served in a second PCR lasting about 6 to 12 cycles. TCRdb processed the 5' RACE reads anew with MiXCR; each CDR3 protein has one entry. The sample lists around 2 million distinct CDR3 sequences; 35% to 50% were seen once. All donors came from Russia, were Caucasian and healthy, and spanned ages about 6 to 100. As regards this clonotype: Its antigen is not known.

Germline lookup yields CDR1 SEHNR and CDR2 FQNEAQ (reference sequence). V lost 5 bases and J lost 11, with 19 bases in between. The CDR3 length is 15 residues. The sample consisted of blood. The receptor was isolated from a human donor in good health. The rearrangement links TRBV7-9 to TRBJ1-6; the D is unclear. The CDR3, as DNA: TGTGCCAGCAGCAAAGGCGGGCTCCTCCGACCACCCCTCCACTTT. Encoded protein: CASSKGGLLRPPLHF.